This TCR beta chain was identified during a study of cytomegalovirus exposure and HLA in healthy donors. The study, taken as a whole, reports: The dataset shows that most TCR sequences were rare, while some public TCRs occurred in many donors.

Here immunoSEQ multiplex PCR was the method, and the copy in TCRdb shows in-frame clones only, minus some. The table has about 73,000 clones, around 96% seen once. Germline V gives CDR1 SGHTA, CDR2 FQGNSA. The length of the CDR3 is 16 residues. The V gene lost 5 bases and the J gene lost 5 bases, with 18 bases spanning the gap. Comment on this clone: No antigen is known for it.

The receptor was isolated from a man between 18 and 35 years old in good health and CMV-seronegative. The chain is built from TRBV7-2 and TRBJ1-4; unclear D gene. The material sequenced was PBMCs. The CDR3 DNA reads as TGTGCCAGCAGCGTCCTCGGCGGCCGGTTAAATGAAAAACTGTTTTTT. Translated, it gives CASSVLGGRLNEKLFF.